This TCR beta chain was identified in a study of blood T cell repertoires in COVID-19. In the original analysis: How many nucleated cells were present was estimated from reference gene primer amplification. Assay: immunoSEQ multiplex PCR; the TCRdb copy retains only in-frame clones and omits some. Clone size and V and J calls were adopted from that table, with D and trimming inferred from the DNA. Altogether some 68,000 clones are present, about 79% being singletons, with the ten largest covering 25% to 30%. A few counts support this clone. The CDR3 length is 17 residues. Germline V CDR1 and CDR2: MNHEY, SVGEGT. Deletions cut 5 bases from V and 4 bases from J, with 20 bases between.

V usage is TRBV6-2 or TRBV6-3 and J usage is TRBJ2-2; D not certain. The source is a man between 65 and 85 years old with acute or convalescent COVID-19. Material: peripheral blood. The CDR3 DNA reads TGTGCCAGCAGTCTTATTGGGCCGAAAGGTAGCACCGGGGAGCTGTTTTTT. The encoded protein is CASSLIGPKGSTGELFF.